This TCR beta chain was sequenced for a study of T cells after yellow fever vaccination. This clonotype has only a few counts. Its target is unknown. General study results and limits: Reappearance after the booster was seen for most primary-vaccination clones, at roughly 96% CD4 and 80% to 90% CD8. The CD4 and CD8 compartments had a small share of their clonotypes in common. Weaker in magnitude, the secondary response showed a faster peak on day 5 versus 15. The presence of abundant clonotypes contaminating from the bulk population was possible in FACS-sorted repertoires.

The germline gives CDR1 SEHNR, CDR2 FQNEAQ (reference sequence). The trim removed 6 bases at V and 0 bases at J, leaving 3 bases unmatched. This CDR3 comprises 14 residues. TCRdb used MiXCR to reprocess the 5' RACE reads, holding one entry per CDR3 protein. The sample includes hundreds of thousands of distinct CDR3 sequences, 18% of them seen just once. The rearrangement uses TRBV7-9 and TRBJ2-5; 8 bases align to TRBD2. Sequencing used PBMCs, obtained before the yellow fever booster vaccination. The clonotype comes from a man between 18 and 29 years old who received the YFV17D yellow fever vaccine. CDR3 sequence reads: CASSSGMYQETQYF. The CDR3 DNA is TGTGCCAGCAGTAGCGGGATGTACCAAGAGACCCAGTACTTC. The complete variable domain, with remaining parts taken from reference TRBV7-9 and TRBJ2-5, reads DTGVSQNPRHKITKRGQNVTFRCDPISEHNRLYWYRQTLGQGPEFLTYFQNEAQLEKSRLLSDRFSAERPKGSFSTLEIQRTEQGDSAMYLCASSSGMYQETQYFGPGTRLLVL.